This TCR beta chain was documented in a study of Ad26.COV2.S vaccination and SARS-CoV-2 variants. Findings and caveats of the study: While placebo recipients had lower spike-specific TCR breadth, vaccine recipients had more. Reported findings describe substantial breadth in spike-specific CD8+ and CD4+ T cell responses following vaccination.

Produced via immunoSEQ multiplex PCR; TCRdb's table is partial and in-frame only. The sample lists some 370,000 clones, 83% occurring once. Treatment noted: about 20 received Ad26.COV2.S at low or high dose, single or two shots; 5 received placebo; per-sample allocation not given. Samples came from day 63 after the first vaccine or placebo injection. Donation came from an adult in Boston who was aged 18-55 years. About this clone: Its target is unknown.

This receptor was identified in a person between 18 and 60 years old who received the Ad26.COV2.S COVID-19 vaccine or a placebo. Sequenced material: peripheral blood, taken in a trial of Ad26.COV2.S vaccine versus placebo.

The CDR3 loop reads CATYHRGGKNIQYF. In nucleotides, the CDR3 is TGTGCCACTTATCACAGGGGCGGCAAAAACATTCAGTACTTC. The V and J genes are TRBV24-1 and TRBJ2-4, with 7 bases lining up with TRBD1. J gave up 3 bases and V 10 bases, and 8 bases lay outside the gene matches. The length of the CDR3 is 14 residues. Germline V gene lookup returns CDR1 KGHDR and CDR2 SFDVKD.